The next 11 T cell receptor beta chains were all read from a single sample in a study of human T cells and chemical hapten exposure. Indicated time point: patch test 3, about 24 weeks after DPC sensitization. Sample treatment: therapeutic diphenylcyclopropenone sensitization with weekly scalp DPC. TCRdb re-analysed the RACE reads in MiXCR, keeping a single row per CDR3 protein. Here the sample spans about 82,000 distinct CDR3 sequences, about an eighth being singletons. The starting material was whole blood, obtained in connection with sensitization to the hapten diphenylcyclopropenone (DPC). The receptors here all came from a woman aged 45-65 years with alopecia areata. Some clones in this sample may be carry-over from other donors' samples.

This clonotype was detected ten times or more. The chain recombines TRBV12-3 or TRBV12-4 with TRBJ1-6; no reliable D call. CDR3 length equals 15 residues. V dropped 4 bases and J dropped 14 bases, with 21 bases sitting between them. This CDR3 is CASSYGPRQSVALHF. The CDR3 nucleotides read TGTGCCAGCAGTTATGGACCTCGTCAAAGCGTGGCCCTCCACTTT.

This clonotype was seen at least ten times. The chain links TRBV29-1 to TRBJ1-5; TRBD1 matches 9 bases. Unmatched junction bases numbered 2, after V lost 4 bases and J lost 4 bases. The CDR3 contains 13 residues. Germline V CDR1 and CDR2: SQVTM, ANQGSEA. CDR3 bases: TGCAGCGTTGTTGGGACAGGGAATCAGCCCCAGCATTTT. This codes for CSVVGTGNQPQHF. Based on the CDR3 plus reference TRBV29-1 and TRBJ1-5, the full variable domain is SAVISQKPSRDICQRGTSLTIQCQVDSQVTMMFWYRQQPGQSLTLIATANQGSEATYESGFVIDKFPISRPNLTFSTLTVSNMSPEDSSIYLCSVVGTGNQPQHFGDGTRLSIL.

This CDR3 reads CASSFRGFGEAFF. The CDR3, as DNA: TGTGCCAGCAGTTTCAGGGGGTTCGGTGAAGCTTTCTTT. The chain uses TRBV27 and TRBJ1-1; 7 positions match TRBD1. Looked up from germline, CDR1 is MNHEY and CDR2 is SMNVEV (reference sequence). This CDR3 comprises 13 residues. V gave up 3 bases and J gave up 7 bases; unmatched junction bases: 5.

The chain is built from TRBV4-1 and TRBJ1-2; 11 bases line up with TRBD1. Germline loops: CDR1 MGHRA, CDR2 YSYEKL. Unmatched junction bases numbered 7, after V lost 5 bases and J lost 5 bases. CDR3 size: 15 residues. CDR3 amino acids: CASSLSGQGGYGYTF. For the CDR3, the DNA is TGCGCCAGCAGCTTATCGGGACAGGGGGGTTATGGCTACACCTTC.

The gene calls are TRBV5-1 and TRBJ2-5, with D perhaps matching TRBD1 (5 bases). CDR3 length: 16 amino acids. Germline V gives CDR1 SGHRS, CDR2 YFSETQ. V was pared by 5 bases and J by 2 bases, with 19 bases between. CDR3 in amino acids: CASSLNYRQTQETQYF. The CDR3 DNA reads TGCGCCAGCAGTTTAAACTATCGACAGACACAAGAGACCCAGTACTTC.

This clonotype was counted between two and nine times. The DNA of the CDR3 is TGCAGCGTTGGGACAGGCTTAGGAGCTTTCTTT. It translates to CSVGTGLGAFF. J is TRBJ1-1 and V is TRBV29-1; 7 bases agree with TRBD1. V dropped 4 bases and J dropped 10; count of bases not matched to a gene: 6. CDR3 length: 11 residues. Germline assignment: CDR1 SQVTM and CDR2 ANQGSEA.

The chain links TRBV5-1 to TRBJ1-2; 9 bases agree with TRBD1. Germline V CDR1 and CDR2: SGHRS, YFSETQ. The V and J ends lost 4 bases and 6 bases, in that order; junction bases with no gene match: 7. There are 14 residues in the CDR3. Here the CDR3 reads CASSGGQGLHGYTF. DNA for the CDR3: TGCGCCAGCAGCGGGGGACAGGGACTGCATGGCTACACCTTC.

This clonotype was counted only a few times. The chain couples TRBV4-1 to TRBJ2-7; no clear D. The CDR3 runs to 14 residues. In germline, CDR1 is MGHRA, CDR2 YSYEKL. Between the trimmed V and J ends, which lost 1 base and 0 bases, there was a span of 7 bases. The DNA of the CDR3 is TGCGCCAGCAGCCAAGCCATGTACTCCTACGAGCAGTACTTC. Protein product: CASSQAMYSYEQYF.

The CDR3 loop is CASSFSGRRSYEQYF. The CDR3 DNA is TGTGCCAGCAGCTTTAGCGGGAGGAGGTCCTACGAGCAGTACTTC. The chain couples TRBV5-6 to TRBJ2-7; 10 bases align to TRBD2. Germline assignment: CDR1 SGHDT and CDR2 YYEEEE. The CDR3 contains 15 residues. Trimming removed 2 bases from V and 1 base from J; junction bases left unmatched: 3.

This clonotype was seen more than once but under ten times. This chain joins TRBV20-1 and TRBJ2-7, with 8 bases matching TRBD2. The trim removed 3 bases at V and 0 bases at J, leaving 4 bases unmatched. Per germline, CDR1 DFQATT and CDR2 SNEGSKA (reference sequence). CDR3 size: 14 residues. This CDR3 reads CSASIGTSSYEQYF. CDR3 coding DNA: TGCAGTGCTAGTATCGGGACTAGCTCCTACGAGCAGTACTTC.

Ten or more counts support this clonotype. The V call is TRBV19, the J call TRBJ2-1; no clear D. Between the trimmed V and J ends, which lost 7 bases and 7 bases, there was a span of 5 bases. CDR3 length equals 10 residues. Germline V lookup: CDR1 LNHDA, CDR2 SQIVND (reference sequence). The CDR3 region has the DNA TGTGCCAGTAAGGGAAATGAGCAGTTCTTC. Its protein product is CASKGNEQFF.